This is a list of T cell receptor beta chains from one sample in a study of OX40 agonist ivuxolimab in advanced cancers. Libraries were prepared by immunoSEQ multiplex PCR; TCRdb keeps only in-frame clonotypes and omits some of them. The table lists more than 65,000 clones, about 88% of them singletons. The specimen comprised CD4+ or CD8+ T cells sorted from blood, sampled in a trial of the OX40 agonist ivuxolimab. The receptors here all came from an adult with an advanced solid tumor such as melanoma, head and neck, liver or kidney cancer. Both conserved end residues are trimmed from each CDR3. Fields, in order: CDR3 protein, V gene.

CDR3: ASSESFFEGYEQY
V: TRBV10-2

CDR3: ASSEQGNTEAF
V: TRBV6-1

CDR3: ASSPRAYYGYT
V: TRBV5-6

CDR3: ASSSIYSYEQY
V: TRBV11-3

CDR3: ASSFGQALNTEAF
V: TRBV28

CDR3: ASSFLTETPYEQY
V: TRBV5-4

CDR3: ASSVDLVETNVLT
V: TRBV9

CDR3: ASSLTGRSTYEQY
V: TRBV30

CDR3: ASSSTVTGELF
V: TRBV18

CDR3: ASSLETSGEQY
V: TRBV11-2

CDR3: ASSVGETDTQY
V: TRBV9

CDR3: ASSREGLTYNEQF
V: TRBV5-8

CDR3: AWSRGLGDEKLF
V: TRBV30

CDR3: ASSAGGTQNTGELF
V: TRBV5-4

CDR3: ASSYRGAYNEQF
V: TRBV5-1

CDR3: ASRGQVHTGELF
V: TRBV27

CDR3: ASSEQYEQY
V: TRBV2

CDR3: ASSPLVRGWQF
V: TRBV27

CDR3: ASTVGAYEQY
V: TRBV2

CDR3: ASSLGQGQETQY
V: TRBV5-1

CDR3: ASSSRQGAAKNIQY
V: TRBV6-5

CDR3: ASRLRLRAGEQY
V: TRBV12-2

CDR3: AWSPPPMNTEAF
V: TRBV30

CDR3: ASSLAASGPIQETQY
V: TRBV7-2

CDR3: ASSQSLTAPSVGELF
V: TRBV23-1

CDR3: AWSLGQVYGYT
V: TRBV30

CDR3: ASSYDRAPRIT
V: TRBV6-5

CDR3: ASRGGMLNEKLF
V: TRBV19

CDR3: ASSFYNEQF
V: TRBV7-2

CDR3: ASSPTASNQPQH
V: TRBV2

CDR3: ASSLLLTRSEAF
V: TRBV7-2

CDR3: ASSLTSGDTGELF
V: TRBV6-5

CDR3: ASSGRTGLNEKLF
V: TRBV7-8

CDR3: ATRLQGGFSNQPQH
V: TRBV27

CDR3: ASSLTLSSYEQY
V: TRBV19

CDR3: ASRRRGQNGYT
V: TRBV6-1

CDR3: ASSYGQGFYEQC
V: TRBV6-6